These 29 T cell receptor beta chains were all obtained from the same sample, sequenced in a study of blood T cell repertoires in COVID-19 (TCRdb year 2020). The library was prepared using the immunoSEQ multiplex PCR assay. TCRdb limited this immuneACCESS table to in-frame rearrangements with V and J called. A share of clones is missing; checked studies link under half to unresolved V genes, and the rest is unexplained. Recorded for this sample are a few hundred thousand clones; over 80% of them occurred a single time. Less than 6% of the sample is taken by the ten largest. Sample: PBMCs or T cells enriched from blood (not recorded which). All receptors derive from a woman between 45 and 60 years old who had recovered from COVID-19.

The chain carries TRBV11-2 and TRBJ2-5, with 7 bases lining up with TRBD1. The CDR3 runs 13 residues. The V segment lost 2 bases and the J segment 6 bases; nucleotides outside the gene matches: 3. Germline CDR1 is SGHAT and CDR2 is FQNNGV. CDR3 residues: CASSLRGQKTQYF. For the CDR3, the DNA is TGTGCCAGCAGCTTAAGGGGGCAGAAGACCCAGTACTTC.

The V and J genes are TRBV4-3 and TRBJ2-2, with 8 bases identical to TRBD2. The ends lost 0 bases at V and 1 base at J; junction bases unmatched: 4. The CDR3 sequence is 17 residues long. The germline gives CDR1 LGHNA, CDR2 YSLEER. The DNA of the CDR3 is TGCGCCAGCAGCCAAGATCGGGGGGGGTTGAACACCGGGGAGCTGTTTTTT. It is translated as CASSQDRGGLNTGELFF.

The chain uses TRBV3-1 (or the pseudogene TRBV3-2) and TRBJ2-3; 10 nucleotides line up with TRBD1. Germline CDR1 reads LGHDT; CDR2 reads YNNKEL (reference sequence). This CDR3 spans 14 amino acids. V dropped 1 base and J dropped 11; count of bases not matched to a gene: 6. The DNA of the CDR3 is TGTGCCAGCAGCCAAGTCGGGACAGGGGTTCGGCAGTATTTT. Its protein is CASSQVGTGVRQYF.

V usage is TRBV28 and J usage is TRBJ2-7, with D perhaps TRBD1 (6 bases). From germline, CDR1 is MDHEN and CDR2 SYDVKM. The CDR3 is 15 amino acids. Trimming stripped 3 bases from V and 0 bases from J, with 12 bases between. The CDR3 loop reads CASSFTGTGSYEQYF. CDR3 DNA sequence: TGTGCCAGCAGTTTTACAGGGACGGGCTCCTACGAGCAGTACTTC.

The chain has TRBV29-1 and TRBJ1-2; 11 bases are shared with TRBD1. Germline-derived CDR1 and CDR2 are SQVTM and ANQGSEA. The CDR3 consists of 14 residues. Trimming removed 3 bases from V and 5 bases from J; junction bases left unmatched: 5. The CDR3 DNA reads as TGCAGCGTTGACGGACAGGGGGCTCAGTATGGCTACACCTTC. Translating gives CSVDGQGAQYGYTF.

The chain joins TRBV2 to TRBJ2-7; 7 nucleotides match TRBD1. Looked up from germline, CDR1 is SNHLY and CDR2 is FYNNEI. The CDR3 consists of 13 residues. The V segment lost 4 bases and the J segment 2 bases; nucleotides outside the gene matches: 2. The CDR3 reads CASSVGQTYEQYF. CDR3 nucleotide sequence: TGTGCCAGCAGTGTGGGACAGACCTACGAGCAGTACTTC.

V usage is TRBV28 and J usage is TRBJ1-1; 10 positions match TRBD1. From germline, CDR1 is MDHEN and CDR2 SYDVKM. The CDR3 totals 15 residues. The J segment lost 11 bases and the V segment lost 2 bases, leaving 11 bases of the junction unmatched. The CDR3 nucleotides are TGTGCCAGCAGTTTACCCACGACAGGGGGCGCGGGGGCTTTCTTT. Protein sequence: CASSLPTTGGAGAFF.

The chain carries TRBV21-1 and TRBJ2-7; the table assigns TRBD1, which was not confirmed against the DNA. TRBV21-1 represents a pseudogene. The length of the CDR3 is 12 residues. This CDR3 is CASSRPREGEYF. In nucleotides, the CDR3 is TGTGCCAGCAGCAGACCCAGGGAAGGGGAGTACTTC.

In regard to this clone: The same CDR3 can be traced to other DNA sequences in this sample. The chain has TRBV7-6 and TRBJ1-6; D unclear. The CDR3 is 14 amino acids. Germline-derived CDR1 and CDR2 are SGHVS and FNYEAQ. V lost 1 base to trimming and J lost 5 bases, with 6 bases between them. The CDR3: CASSLGQDNSPLHF. The CDR3 coding sequence is TGTGCCAGCAGCTTAGGGCAGGATAATTCACCCCTCCACTTT.

In nucleotides, the CDR3 is TGCGCCAGCAGCCCTCAACAGGGGGCTGACGGCTACACCTTC. This codes for CASSPQQGADGYTF. The chain carries TRBV4-3 and TRBJ1-2; 9 bases agree with TRBD1. In germline, CDR1 is LGHNA, CDR2 YSLEER. The CDR3 totals 14 residues. Unmatched junction bases numbered 8, after V lost 4 bases and J lost 8 bases.

The V call is TRBV5-1, the J call TRBJ1-4; no firm D call. CDR1 is SGHRS, CDR2 YFSETQ, per germline. V lost 4 bases and J lost 1, with 14 bases in between. The CDR3 sequence is 16 residues long. CDR3 sequence: CASSPGGFGTNEKLFF. The DNA of the CDR3 is TGCGCCAGCAGCCCGGGAGGTTTTGGAACTAATGAAAAACTGTTTTTT.

The chain joins TRBV15 to TRBJ1-2, with no clear D. Germline CDR1 LNHNV, CDR2 YYDKDF (reference sequence). This CDR3 has 16 amino acids. Trimming took 0 bases from V and 4 from J, leaving 15 bases between them. CDR3 in DNA: TGTGCCACCAGCAGAGATTCCTCTTCGGGGTCCTATGGCTACACCTTC. This codes for CATSRDSSSGSYGYTF.

This chain links TRBV7-9 with TRBJ2-7, with 10 nucleotides matching TRBD1. CDR1 and CDR2 from the germline V gene are SEHNR and FQNEAQ (reference sequence). V shed 6 bases, J shed 1 base, and the junction held 3 bases outside the gene matches. The CDR3 spans 14 residues. The chain's CDR3 is CASRGTGASYEQYF. The CDR3 nucleotides are TGTGCCAGCAGAGGGACAGGGGCTTCCTACGAGCAGTACTTC.

The table lists this clone with a count of one. The genes are TRBV6-5 and TRBJ2-2; the D gene is possibly TRBD2 (6 bases). The CDR3 has 14 amino acids. Per germline, CDR1 MNHEY and CDR2 SVGAGI. V dropped 2 bases and J dropped 5 bases, with 9 bases sitting between them. The DNA of the CDR3 is TGTGCCAGCAGTTACGCGGGGAGGACCGGGGAGCTGTTTTTT. It translates to CASSYAGRTGELFF.

The chain combines TRBV12-5 with TRBJ1-1; D is unclear. The germline V gene has CDR1 LGHNT and CDR2 FRNRAP. This CDR3 comprises 11 residues. Trimming removed 4 bases from V and 9 bases from J, with 9 bases in between. As DNA, the CDR3 is TGTGCTAGTGGTTCGCGGGTGAAAGCTTTCTTT. It specifies CASGSRVKAFF.

V and J are TRBV5-8 and TRBJ1-2; D may be TRBD1 (6 bases). Trimming took 4 bases from V and 6 from J, leaving 16 bases between them. This CDR3 has 14 amino acids. Germline CDR1 and CDR2: SGHTS and YDEGEE. The CDR3 region has the DNA TGTGCCAGCAGCCCGGACAGACCCAGGGATGGCTACACCTTC. Translation: CASSPDRPRDGYTF.

The gene calls are TRBV10-3 and TRBJ2-7; D perhaps matches TRBD2 (5 bases). CDR3 size: 11 residues. Germline V gene lookup returns CDR1 ENHRY and CDR2 SYGVKD. V lost 6 bases to trimming and J lost 6 bases, with 9 bases between them. The CDR3 DNA sequence: TGTGCCATCAGAGAAAGCGGCGAGCAGTACTTC. Translating it yields CAIRESGEQYF.

The genes are TRBV4-3 and TRBJ1-5, with TRBD1 identical over 9 bases. V lost 0 bases and J lost 8; bases outside the gene matches: 8. The CDR3 is made up of 16 amino acids. In germline, CDR1 is LGHNA, CDR2 YSLEER. CDR3 loop: CASSQEATGGREPQHF. Written as DNA, the CDR3 is TGCGCCAGCAGCCAAGAAGCGACAGGGGGAAGGGAGCCCCAGCATTTT.

V usage is TRBV6-6 and J usage is TRBJ2-6, with D tentatively TRBD2 (6 bases). This CDR3 is 17 amino acids long. V was cut by 6 bases and J by 6 bases, with 21 bases left in between. From germline, CDR1 is MNHNY and CDR2 SVGAGI (reference sequence). The DNA for the CDR3 is TGTGCCAGCAGCCGAAGAGTGGAGGGGACTGTGGCCAACGTCCTGACTTTC. This encodes CASSRRVEGTVANVLTF.

This clone appeared once. The chain uses TRBV20-1 and TRBJ1-1, with unresolved D. CDR1 and CDR2 (germline): DFQATT, SNEGSKA (reference sequence). This CDR3 comprises 14 residues. Trimming pared 3 bases from V and 1 base from J, leaving 12 bases between. CDR3 residues: CSASSPRRNTEAFF. The DNA of the CDR3 is TGCAGTGCTAGTTCCCCCCGTAGGAACACTGAAGCTTTCTTT.

The chain carries TRBV27 and TRBJ1-2, with 7 bases matching TRBD1. The CDR3 loop spans 14 amino acids. Germline lookup yields CDR1 MNHEY and CDR2 SMNVEV (reference sequence). Germline trimming cut 4 bases from V and 4 bases from J; bases unmatched to any gene: 6. The CDR3 reads CASSSPAGGYGYTF. For the CDR3, the DNA is TGTGCCAGCAGTTCCCCCGCAGGGGGCTATGGCTACACCTTC.

The gene calls are TRBV29-1 and TRBJ2-7; D gene unclear. The CDR3 contains 13 residues. V was pared by 6 bases and J by 0 bases, with 12 bases between. The germline gives CDR1 SQVTM, CDR2 ANQGSEA. In DNA, the CDR3 is TGCAGCGTCGAGGAGACCCGCTCCTACGAGCAGTACTTC. Translating gives CSVEETRSYEQYF.

The rearrangement links TRBV7-9 to TRBJ2-7; 7 bases align to TRBD1. Per germline, CDR1 SEHNR and CDR2 FQNEAQ (reference sequence). The V gene end was trimmed by 6 bases and the J gene end by 2 bases; junction bases not matched to a gene: 4. The CDR3 is made up of 13 amino acids. CDR3 nucleotides: TGTGCCAGCAGGGCAGGGGGAGCCTACGAGCAGTACTTC. This translates into CASRAGGAYEQYF.

The rearrangement joins TRBV6-5 to TRBJ1-2, with D possibly being TRBD1 (5 bases). From germline, CDR1 is MNHEY and CDR2 SVGAGI. Trimming pared 2 bases from V and 6 bases from J, leaving 7 bases between. The CDR3 loop spans 12 amino acids. The CDR3 coding sequence is TGTGCCAGCAGTTACGGGGGGAATGGCTACACCTTC. This codes for CASSYGGNGYTF.

The chain recombines TRBV5-5 with TRBJ1-4; D unclear. Germline V lookup: CDR1 SGHKS, CDR2 YYEKEE (reference sequence). The V gene lost 4 bases and the J gene lost 6 bases, with 13 bases spanning the gap. This CDR3 has 14 residues. Here the CDR3 DNA reads TGTGCCAGCAGCCTTAGCGCGGGCTATGAAAAACTGTTTTTT. Translating gives CASSLSAGYEKLFF.

The V and J genes are TRBV6-2 or TRBV6-3 and TRBJ2-1; maybe TRBD2 (5 bases). There are 14 residues in the CDR3. Germline CDR1 reads MNHEY; CDR2 reads SVGEGT. The ends were cut back, 3 bases at V and 0 bases at J, with 6 bases in the middle. This CDR3 reads CASSYRGSYNEQFF. Written as DNA, the CDR3 is TGTGCCAGCAGTTATCGGGGCTCCTACAATGAGCAGTTCTTC.

There are a few counts of this clone. The genes are TRBV3-1 (or the pseudogene TRBV3-2) and TRBJ2-7; 8 bases are a match to TRBD2. The trim removed 3 bases at V and 1 base at J, leaving 5 bases unmatched. The CDR3 length is 15 residues. The germline V gene encodes CDR1 LGHDT and CDR2 YNNKEL (reference sequence). CDR3 loop: CASSQSSGASYEQYF. The CDR3 nucleotides read TGTGCCAGCAGCCAGAGTAGCGGGGCGTCCTACGAGCAGTACTTC.

The rearrangement links TRBV2 to TRBJ1-2; D is ambiguous. Germline V gene sequence: CDR1 SNHLY, CDR2 FYNNEI. CDR3 size: 14 residues. Deletions cut 5 bases from V and 6 bases from J, with 16 bases between. CDR3 bases: TGTGCCAGCAGTAGAAAGGCGGGAGAACATGGCTACACCTTC. It specifies CASSRKAGEHGYTF.

The chain has TRBV7-9 and TRBJ1-1; 7 bases are shared with TRBD1. Trimming removed 10 bases from V and 0 bases from J; junction bases left unmatched: 8. Germline values: CDR1 SEHNR, CDR2 FQNEAQ (reference sequence). The CDR3 extends over 14 amino acids. CDR3 sequence (DNA): TGTGCCACCAAAGCAGGGGGTATGAACACTGAAGCTTTCTTT. Its protein product is CATKAGGMNTEAFF.